This T cell receptor (beta chain) appears in the sequencing data of a study of brain T cells in children with intractable seizures. The germline V gene encodes CDR1 ENHRY and CDR2 SYGVKD. This CDR3 has 13 residues. The ends lost 10 bases at V and 0 bases at J; junction bases unmatched: 5. Some clones are missing from TCRdb's copy, which holds only in-frame ones; the method was immunoSEQ multiplex PCR. The repertoire holds some 76,000 clones, with approximately 94% as singletons. Patients received at least one anti-epileptic drug before surgery. Whole-study findings and limits: Pre-surgery blood may have been undersampled, hiding some clones. Patients' HCMV serostatus was unknown; virus specificity rests on CDR3 similarity alone.

Worth noting for this clone: What it binds is not known.

This sequence originates from a boy less than two years old with tuberous sclerosis and intractable seizures. The chain has TRBV10-3 and TRBJ2-7; 8 bases fit TRBD1. Sequences were derived from peripheral blood, sampled at surgery. CDR3: CATRDRSSYEQYF. The CDR3, as DNA: TGTGCCACCAGGGACAGGAGCTCCTACGAGCAGTACTTC.